This TCR beta chain was retrieved from a study of cytomegalovirus exposure and HLA in healthy donors. Study-wide context: In a later analysis, the roughly 120 validation repertoires were reported to have used the same platform as the approximately 690 first-cohort repertoires. Study outcomes and limitations: The majority of TCR sequences were rare, yet some public TCRs appeared in many donors.

Donors came from a validation cohort of over 100 subjects, distinct from the first 666-subject cohort. Sequencing was performed with immunoSEQ multiplex PCR; in TCRdb, only in-frame clones are kept and a portion is missing. This sample has some 230,000 clones, with under 95% found just once. Notes on this clone: Antigen specificity is unknown.

The origin of this receptor is a woman younger than 35 in good health and CMV-seronegative. Sequenced sample: PBMCs.

The CDR3 is CASSTAGTELNGYTF. As DNA, the CDR3 is TGTGCCAGCAGTACCGCCGGGACAGAACTAAATGGCTACACCTTC. The V call is TRBV6-5, the J call TRBJ1-2; 7 bases are shared with TRBD1. After removal of 5 bases from V and 6 bases from J, the junction contained 12 bases not matched to a gene. Germline V lookup: CDR1 MNHEY, CDR2 SVGAGI. This CDR3 is built from 15 residues.